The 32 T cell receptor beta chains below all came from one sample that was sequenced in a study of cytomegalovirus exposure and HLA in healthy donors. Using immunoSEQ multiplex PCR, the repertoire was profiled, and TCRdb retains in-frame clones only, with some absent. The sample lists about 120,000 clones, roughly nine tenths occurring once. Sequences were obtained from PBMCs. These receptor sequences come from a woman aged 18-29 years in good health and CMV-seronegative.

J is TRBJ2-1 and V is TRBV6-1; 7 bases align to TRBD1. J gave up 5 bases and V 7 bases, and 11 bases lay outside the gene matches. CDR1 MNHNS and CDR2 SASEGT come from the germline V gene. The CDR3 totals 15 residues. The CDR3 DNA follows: TGTGCCAGCATAGCATCAGGACAGGCTCACAATGAGCAGTTCTTC. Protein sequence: CASIASGQAHNEQFF.

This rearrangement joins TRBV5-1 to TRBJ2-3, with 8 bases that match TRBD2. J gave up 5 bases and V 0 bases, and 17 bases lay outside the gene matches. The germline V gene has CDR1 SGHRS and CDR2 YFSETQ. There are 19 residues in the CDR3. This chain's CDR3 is CASSLEGAWTNGRGDTQYF. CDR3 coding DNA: TGCGCCAGCAGCTTGGAAGGTGCGTGGACAAACGGGAGGGGAGATACGCAGTATTTT. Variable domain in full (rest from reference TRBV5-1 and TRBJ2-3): KAGVTQTPRYLIKTRGQQVTLSCSPISGHRSVSWYQQTPGQGLQFLFEYFSETQRNKGNFPGRFSGRQFSNSRSEMNVSTLELGDSALYLCASSLEGAWTNGRGDTQYFGPGTRLTVL.

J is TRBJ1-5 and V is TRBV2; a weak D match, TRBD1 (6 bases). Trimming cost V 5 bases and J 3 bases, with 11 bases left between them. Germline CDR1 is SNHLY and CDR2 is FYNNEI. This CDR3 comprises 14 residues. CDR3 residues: CASSPTGPNQPQHF. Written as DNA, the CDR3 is TGTGCCAGCAGTCCCACAGGGCCCAATCAGCCCCAGCATTTT.

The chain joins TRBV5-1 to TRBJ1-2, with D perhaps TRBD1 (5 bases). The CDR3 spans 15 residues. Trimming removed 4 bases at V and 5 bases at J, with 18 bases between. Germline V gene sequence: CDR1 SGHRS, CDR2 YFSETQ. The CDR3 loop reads CASSTYPGVEYGYTF. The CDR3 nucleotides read TGCGCCAGCAGCACCTACCCGGGGGTTGAATATGGCTACACCTTC.

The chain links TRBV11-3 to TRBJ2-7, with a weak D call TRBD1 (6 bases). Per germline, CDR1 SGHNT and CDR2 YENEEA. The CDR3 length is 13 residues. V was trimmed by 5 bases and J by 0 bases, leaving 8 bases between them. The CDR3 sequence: CASSPGVSYEQYF. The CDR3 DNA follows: TGTGCCAGCAGCCCAGGGGTCTCCTACGAGCAGTACTTC.

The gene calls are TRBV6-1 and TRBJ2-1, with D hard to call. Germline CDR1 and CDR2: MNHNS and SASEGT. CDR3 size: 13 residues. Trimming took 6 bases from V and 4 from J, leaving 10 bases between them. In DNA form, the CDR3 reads TGTGCCAGCAGATTCACAGTATACAATGAGCAGTTCTTC. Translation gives CASRFTVYNEQFF.

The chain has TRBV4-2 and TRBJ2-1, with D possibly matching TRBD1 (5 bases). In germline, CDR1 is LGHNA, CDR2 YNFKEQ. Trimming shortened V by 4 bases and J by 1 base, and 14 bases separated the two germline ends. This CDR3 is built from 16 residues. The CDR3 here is CASSPDRGLSYNEQFF. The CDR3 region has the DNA TGTGCCAGCAGCCCCGATAGGGGCTTGTCCTACAATGAGCAGTTCTTC.

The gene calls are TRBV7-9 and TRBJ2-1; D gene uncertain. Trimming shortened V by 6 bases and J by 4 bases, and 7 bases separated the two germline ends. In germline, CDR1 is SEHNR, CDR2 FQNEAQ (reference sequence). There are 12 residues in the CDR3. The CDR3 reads CASRPEYNEQFF. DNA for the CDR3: TGTGCCAGCAGGCCTGAGTACAATGAGCAGTTCTTC. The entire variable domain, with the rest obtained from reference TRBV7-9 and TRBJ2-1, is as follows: DTGVSQNPRHKITKRGQNVTFRCDPISEHNRLYWYRQTLGQGPEFLTYFQNEAQLEKSRLLSDRFSAERPKGSFSTLEIQRTEQGDSAMYLCASRPEYNEQFFGPGTRLTVL.

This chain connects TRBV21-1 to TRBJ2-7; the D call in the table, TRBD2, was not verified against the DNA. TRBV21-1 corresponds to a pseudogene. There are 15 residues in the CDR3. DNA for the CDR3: TGTGCCAGCAGCGAAAAGCGGGATAAGGACTACGAGCAGTACTTC. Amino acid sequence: CASSEKRDKDYEQYF.

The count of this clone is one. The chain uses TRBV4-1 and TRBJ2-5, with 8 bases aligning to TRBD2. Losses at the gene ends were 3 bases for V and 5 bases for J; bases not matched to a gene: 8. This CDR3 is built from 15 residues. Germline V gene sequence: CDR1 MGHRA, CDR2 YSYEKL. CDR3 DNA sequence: TGCGCCAGCAGCCAGGAGGGGACTAGAGAGGAGACCCAGTACTTC. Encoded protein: CASSQEGTREETQYF.

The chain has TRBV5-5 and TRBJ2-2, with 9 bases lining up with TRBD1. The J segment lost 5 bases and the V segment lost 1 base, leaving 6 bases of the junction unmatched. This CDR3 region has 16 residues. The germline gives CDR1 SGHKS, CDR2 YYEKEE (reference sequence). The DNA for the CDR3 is TGTGCCAGCAGCTTGCGGAGACAGGGGGGGACCGGGGAGCTGTTTTTT. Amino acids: CASSLRRQGGTGELFF.

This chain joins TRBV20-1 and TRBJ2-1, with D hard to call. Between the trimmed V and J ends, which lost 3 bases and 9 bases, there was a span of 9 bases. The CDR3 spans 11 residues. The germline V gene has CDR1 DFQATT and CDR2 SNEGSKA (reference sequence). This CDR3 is CSARRPPEQFF. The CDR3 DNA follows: TGCAGTGCTAGGAGGCCCCCTGAGCAGTTCTTC.

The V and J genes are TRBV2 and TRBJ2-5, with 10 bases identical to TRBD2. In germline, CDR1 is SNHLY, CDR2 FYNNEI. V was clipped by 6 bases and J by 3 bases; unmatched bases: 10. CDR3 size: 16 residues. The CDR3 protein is CASRRLAGGIEETQYF. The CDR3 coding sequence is TGTGCCAGCAGACGACTAGCGGGCGGGATAGAAGAGACCCAGTACTTC.

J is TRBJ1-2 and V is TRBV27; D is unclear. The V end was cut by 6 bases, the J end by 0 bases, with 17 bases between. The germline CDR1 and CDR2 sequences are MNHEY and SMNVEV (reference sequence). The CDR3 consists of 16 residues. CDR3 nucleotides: TGTGCCAGCAGCTTAACCCCCCTCCACTCTAACTATGGCTACACCTTC. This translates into CASSLTPLHSNYGYTF.

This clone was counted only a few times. The CDR3 coding sequence is TGTGCCAGCAGCGTTACCGGGACAGGGTCGTCCGAGCAGTACTTC. This translates into CASSVTGTGSSEQYF. This rearrangement joins TRBV7-2 to TRBJ2-7; TRBD1 aligns across 9 bases. V shed 5 bases and J 6 bases; nucleotides not matched to a gene: 11. CDR3 length equals 15 residues. Germline CDR1 and CDR2: SGHTA and FQGNSA.

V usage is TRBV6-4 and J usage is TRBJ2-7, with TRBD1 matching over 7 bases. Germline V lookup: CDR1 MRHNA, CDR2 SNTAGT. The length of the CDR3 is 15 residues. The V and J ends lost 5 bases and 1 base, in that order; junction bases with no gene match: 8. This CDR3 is CASSPDRAISYEQYF. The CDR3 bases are TGTGCCAGCAGTCCTGACAGGGCAATATCCTACGAGCAGTACTTC.

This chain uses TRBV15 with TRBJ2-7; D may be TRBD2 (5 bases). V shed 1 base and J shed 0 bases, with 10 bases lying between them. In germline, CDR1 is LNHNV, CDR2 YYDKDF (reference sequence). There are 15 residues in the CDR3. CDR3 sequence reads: CATSRGQRSSYEQYF. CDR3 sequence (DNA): TGTGCCACCAGCAGAGGCCAGCGGAGCTCCTACGAGCAGTACTTC.

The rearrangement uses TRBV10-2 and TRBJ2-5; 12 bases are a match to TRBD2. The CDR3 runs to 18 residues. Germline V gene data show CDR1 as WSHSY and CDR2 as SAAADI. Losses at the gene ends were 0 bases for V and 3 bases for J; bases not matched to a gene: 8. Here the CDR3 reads CASSESLAGGPIKETQYF. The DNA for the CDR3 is TGCGCCAGCAGTGAGTCTCTAGCGGGAGGGCCCATTAAAGAGACCCAGTACTTC.

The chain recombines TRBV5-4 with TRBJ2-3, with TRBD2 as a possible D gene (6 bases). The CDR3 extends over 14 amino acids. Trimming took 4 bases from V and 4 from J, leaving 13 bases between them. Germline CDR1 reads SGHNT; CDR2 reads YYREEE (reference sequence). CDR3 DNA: TGTGCCAGCAGCCGGGGGACTTCCGCAGATACGCAGTATTTT. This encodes CASSRGTSADTQYF.

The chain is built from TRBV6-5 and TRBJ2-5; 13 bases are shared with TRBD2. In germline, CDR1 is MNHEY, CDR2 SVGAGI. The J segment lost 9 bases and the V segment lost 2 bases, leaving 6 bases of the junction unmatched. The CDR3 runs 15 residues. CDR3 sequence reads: CASSYGTSGIQAQYF. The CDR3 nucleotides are TGTGCCAGCAGTTACGGGACTAGCGGGATCCAGGCCCAGTACTTC.

CDR3 region: CASSLVRGWNQPQHF. The CDR3 coding sequence is TGTGCCAGCAGCTTAGTCAGGGGCTGGAATCAGCCCCAGCATTTT. The chain carries TRBV7-8 and TRBJ1-5, with D possibly being TRBD1 (6 bases). CDR3 size: 15 residues. Germline V gives CDR1 SGHVS, CDR2 FQNEAQ. V was cut by 1 base and J by 4 bases, with 11 bases left in between.

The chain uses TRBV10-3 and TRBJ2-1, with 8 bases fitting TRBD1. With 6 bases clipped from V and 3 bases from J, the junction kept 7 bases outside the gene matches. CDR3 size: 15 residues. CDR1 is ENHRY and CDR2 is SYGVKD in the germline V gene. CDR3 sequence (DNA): TGTGCCATCAGCTTGACAGGGGAACTCTACAATGAGCAGTTCTTC. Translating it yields CAISLTGELYNEQFF.

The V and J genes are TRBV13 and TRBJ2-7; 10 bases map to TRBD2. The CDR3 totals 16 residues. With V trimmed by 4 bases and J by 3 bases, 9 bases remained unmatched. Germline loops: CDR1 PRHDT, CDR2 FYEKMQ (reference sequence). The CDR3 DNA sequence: TGTGCCAGCAGCTCCGAGGAGCTAGCGGGGGACTACGAGCAGTACTTC. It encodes CASSSEELAGDYEQYF.

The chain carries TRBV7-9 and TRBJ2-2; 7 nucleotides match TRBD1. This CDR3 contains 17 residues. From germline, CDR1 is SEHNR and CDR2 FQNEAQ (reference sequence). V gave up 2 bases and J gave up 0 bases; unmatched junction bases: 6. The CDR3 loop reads CASSLSDRAPNTGELFF. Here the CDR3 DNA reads TGTGCCAGCAGCTTAAGCGACAGGGCTCCGAACACCGGGGAGCTGTTTTTT.

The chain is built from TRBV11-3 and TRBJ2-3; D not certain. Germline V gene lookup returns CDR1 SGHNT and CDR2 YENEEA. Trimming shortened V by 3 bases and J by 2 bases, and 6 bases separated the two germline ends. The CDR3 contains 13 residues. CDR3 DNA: TGTGCCAGCAGCTTCCTAGTCACAGATACGCAGTATTTT. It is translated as CASSFLVTDTQYF.

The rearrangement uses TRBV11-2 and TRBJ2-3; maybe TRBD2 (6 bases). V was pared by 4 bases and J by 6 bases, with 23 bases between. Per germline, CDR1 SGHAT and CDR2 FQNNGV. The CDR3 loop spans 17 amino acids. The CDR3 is CASSSLGGTDVWDTQYF. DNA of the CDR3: TGTGCCAGCAGCTCGTTAGGCGGGACCGACGTTTGGGATACGCAGTATTTT.

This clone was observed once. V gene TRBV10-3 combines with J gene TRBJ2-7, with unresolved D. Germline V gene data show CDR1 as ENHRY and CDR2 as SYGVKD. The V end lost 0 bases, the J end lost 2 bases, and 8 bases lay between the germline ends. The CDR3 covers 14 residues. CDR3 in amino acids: CAISESGATYEQYF. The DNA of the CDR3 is TGTGCCATCAGTGAGTCGGGCGCGACCTACGAGCAGTACTTC.

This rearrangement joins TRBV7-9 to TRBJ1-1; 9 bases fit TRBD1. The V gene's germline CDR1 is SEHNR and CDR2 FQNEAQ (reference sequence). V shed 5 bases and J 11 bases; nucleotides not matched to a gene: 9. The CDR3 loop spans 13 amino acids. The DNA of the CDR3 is TGTGCCAGCAGCGGTCCCGGGACAGGGAGGGCTTTCTTT. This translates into CASSGPGTGRAFF.

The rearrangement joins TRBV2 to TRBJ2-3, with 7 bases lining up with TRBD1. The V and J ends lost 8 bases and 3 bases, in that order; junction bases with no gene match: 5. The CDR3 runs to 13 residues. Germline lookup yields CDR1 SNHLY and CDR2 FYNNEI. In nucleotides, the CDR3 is TGTGCCAGCGACACAGGGGTTACAGATACGCAGTATTTT. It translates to CASDTGVTDTQYF.

The CDR3 DNA reads as TGTGCCAGCAGCGCGGGGCGGGGGAGATACTATGGCTACACCTTC. Encoded protein: CASSAGRGRYYGYTF. The gene calls are TRBV7-8 and TRBJ1-2; tentatively, D is TRBD1 (5 bases). The germline V gene encodes CDR1 SGHVS and CDR2 FQNEAQ. The CDR3 is made up of 15 amino acids. Trimming left V 5 bases short and J 3 bases short, with 16 bases between.

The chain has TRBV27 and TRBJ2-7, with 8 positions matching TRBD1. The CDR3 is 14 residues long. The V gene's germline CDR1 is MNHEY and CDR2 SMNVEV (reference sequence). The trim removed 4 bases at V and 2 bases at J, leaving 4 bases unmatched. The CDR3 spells CASSSGGSTYEQYF. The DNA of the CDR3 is TGTGCCAGCAGTTCAGGGGGCTCAACCTACGAGCAGTACTTC.

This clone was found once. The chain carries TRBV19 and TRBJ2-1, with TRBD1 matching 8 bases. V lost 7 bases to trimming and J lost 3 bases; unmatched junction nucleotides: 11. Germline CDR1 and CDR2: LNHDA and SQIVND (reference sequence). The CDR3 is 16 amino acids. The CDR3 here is CASTKGSGGVYNEQFF. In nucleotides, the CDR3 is TGTGCCAGTACCAAGGGGTCAGGGGGCGTCTACAATGAGCAGTTCTTC.